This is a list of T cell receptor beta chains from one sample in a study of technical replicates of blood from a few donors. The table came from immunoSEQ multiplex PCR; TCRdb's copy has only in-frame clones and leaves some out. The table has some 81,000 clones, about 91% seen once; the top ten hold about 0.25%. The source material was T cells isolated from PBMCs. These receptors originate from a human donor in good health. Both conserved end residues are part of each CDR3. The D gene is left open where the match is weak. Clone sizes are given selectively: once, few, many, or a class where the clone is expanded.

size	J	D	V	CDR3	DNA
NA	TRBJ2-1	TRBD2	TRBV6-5	CASSYYGLAGNEQFF	TGTGCCAGCAGTTACTACGGACTAGCGGGGAATGAGCAGTTCTTC
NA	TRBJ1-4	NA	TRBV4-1	CASSLGRAGSNEKLFF	TGCGCCAGCAGCCTGGGAAGGGCTGGGAGTAATGAAAAACTGTTTTTT
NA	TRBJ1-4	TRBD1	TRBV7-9	CASSQLTRGDNEKLFF	TGTGCCAGCAGCCAACTAACCAGGGGGGATAATGAAAAACTGTTTTTT
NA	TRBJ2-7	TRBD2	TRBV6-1	CASSEAGLARSHEQYF	TGTGCCAGCAGTGAAGCGGGACTAGCTAGGAGCCACGAGCAGTACTTC
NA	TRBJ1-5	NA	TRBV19	CASSQQEDQPQHF	TGTGCCAGTAGCCAGCAGGAGGATCAGCCCCAGCATTTT
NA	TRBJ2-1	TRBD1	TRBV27	CASSLTGGAGQFF	TGTGCCAGCAGTTTAACAGGGGGCGCGGGGCAGTTCTTC
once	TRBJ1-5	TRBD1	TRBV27	CASAPGQYNQPQHF	TGTGCCAGCGCTCCGGGACAGTACAATCAGCCCCAGCATTTT
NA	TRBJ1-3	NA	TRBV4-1	CASSQDPAAGSSSGNTIYF	TGCGCCAGCAGCCAAGATCCTGCTGCAGGGTCGAGCTCTGGAAACACCATATATTTT
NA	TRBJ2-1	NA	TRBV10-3	CAITDSTWTNEQFF	TGTGCCATCACAGATTCGACCTGGACAAATGAGCAGTTCTTC
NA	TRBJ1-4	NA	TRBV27	CASSQWGVEKLFF	TGTGCCAGCAGCCAATGGGGGGTGGAAAAACTGTTTTTT
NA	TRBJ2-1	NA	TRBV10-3	CAISMRGGQYEQFF	TGTGCCATCAGTATGAGGGGGGGCCAATATGAGCAGTTCTTC
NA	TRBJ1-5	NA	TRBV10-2	CASRKQGRDQPQHF	TGCGCCAGCAGGAAACAGGGAAGAGATCAGCCCCAGCATTTT
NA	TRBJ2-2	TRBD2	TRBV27	CASMKGLAGGMNTGELFF	TGTGCCAGCATGAAGGGACTAGCGGGGGGGATGAACACCGGGGAGCTGTTTTTT
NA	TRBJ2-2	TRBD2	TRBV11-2	CASSQNRASGRWNTGELFF	TGTGCCAGCAGCCAAAATAGGGCTAGCGGGAGGTGGAACACCGGGGAGCTGTTTTTT
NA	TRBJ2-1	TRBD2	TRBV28	CASSTPLAGGGGNEQFF	TGTGCCAGCAGTACCCCACTAGCGGGAGGGGGAGGCAATGAGCAGTTCTTC
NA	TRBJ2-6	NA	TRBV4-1	CASSPSGANVLTF	TGCGCCAGCAGCCCTTCTGGGGCCAACGTCCTGACTTTC
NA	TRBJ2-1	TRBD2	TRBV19	CASNRGLAVLSSYNEQFF	TGTGCCAGTAATAGGGGACTAGCGGTCCTTAGCTCCTACAATGAGCAGTTCTTC
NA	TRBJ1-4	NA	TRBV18	CASSRGENEKLFF	TGTGCCAGCTCACGCGGGGAAAATGAAAAACTGTTTTTT
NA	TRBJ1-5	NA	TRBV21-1	CASSTGQGWLHQPQHF	TGTGCCAGCAGCACGGGACAGGGGTGGCTCCACCAGCCCCAGCATTTT
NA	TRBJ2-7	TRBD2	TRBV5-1	CASRKAGVFYEQYF	TGCGCCAGCAGAAAAGCGGGGGTCTTCTACGAGCAGTACTTC
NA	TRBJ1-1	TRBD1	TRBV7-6	CASSPRGDTEAFF	TGTGCCAGCAGCCCCAGGGGGGACACTGAAGCTTTCTTT
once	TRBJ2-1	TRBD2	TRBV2	CASSEFRLASYNEQFF	TGTGCCAGCAGTGAATTTCGACTAGCCTCCTACAATGAGCAGTTCTTC
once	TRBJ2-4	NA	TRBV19	CASSFTVAKNIQYF	TGTGCCAGTAGTTTCACAGTAGCCAAAAACATTCAGTACTTC
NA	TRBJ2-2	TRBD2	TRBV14	CASREAGVITGELFF	TGTGCCAGCAGAGAAGCGGGAGTGATCACCGGGGAGCTGTTTTTT
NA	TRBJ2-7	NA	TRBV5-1	CASSLERTYEQYF	TGCGCCAGCAGCTTGGAGAGGACCTACGAGCAGTACTTC
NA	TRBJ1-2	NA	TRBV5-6	CASSLFSRLNYGYTF	TGTGCCAGCAGCTTGTTTTCTCGACTCAACTATGGCTACACCTTC
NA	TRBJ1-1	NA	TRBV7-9	CASSLRGSEAFF	TGTGCCAGCAGCTTACGAGGCTCTGAAGCTTTCTTT
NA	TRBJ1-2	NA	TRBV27	CASSLSSRRAGDIYGYTF	TGTGCCAGCAGTTTATCCTCTCGTAGGGCAGGGGACATCTATGGCTACACCTTC
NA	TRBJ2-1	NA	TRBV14	CASSPRDSVDEQFF	TGTGCCAGCAGCCCCCGGGACTCGGTTGATGAGCAGTTCTTC
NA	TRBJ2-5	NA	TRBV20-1	CSAIRGETQYF	TGCAGTGCCATCAGGGGAGAGACCCAGTACTTC
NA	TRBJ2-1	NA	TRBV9	CASSREDFEQFF	TGTGCCAGCAGCAGAGAAGACTTTGAGCAGTTCTTC
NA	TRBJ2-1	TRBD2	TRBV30	CAWSAAGLASNEQFF	TGTGCCTGGAGCGCAGCCGGACTAGCAAGCAATGAGCAGTTCTTC
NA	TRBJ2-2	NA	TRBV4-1	CASSRTQSENTGELFF	TGCGCCAGCAGCCGAACACAATCCGAGAACACCGGGGAGCTGTTTTTT
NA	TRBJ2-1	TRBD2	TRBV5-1	CASSLSTSGRGGNEQFF	TGCGCCAGCAGCTTGTCGACTAGCGGGAGGGGTGGCAATGAGCAGTTCTTC
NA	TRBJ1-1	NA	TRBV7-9	CASRGLAGGRKHTEAFF	TGTGCCAGCAGAGGCCTAGCGGGGGGGAGAAAACACACTGAAGCTTTCTTT
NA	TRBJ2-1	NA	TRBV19	CASSFQGRVYNEQFF	TGTGCCAGTAGTTTCCAGGGAAGAGTCTACAATGAGCAGTTCTTC
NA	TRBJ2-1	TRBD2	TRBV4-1	CASSQGLAGAINEQFF	TGCGCCAGCAGCCAAGGACTAGCGGGGGCCATCAATGAGCAGTTCTTC
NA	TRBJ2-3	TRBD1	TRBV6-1	CASKRGQSTDTQYF	TGTGCCAGCAAAAGGGGACAGTCCACAGATACGCAGTATTTT
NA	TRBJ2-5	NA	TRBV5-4	CASSLGHPGTQYF	TGTGCCAGCAGCTTGGGCCATCCCGGGACCCAGTACTTC
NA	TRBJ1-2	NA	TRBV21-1	CASNGGRNYGYTF	TGTGCCAGCAATGGCGGGCGCAACTATGGCTACACCTTC
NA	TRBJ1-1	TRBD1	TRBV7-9	CASSRGQGTNTEAFF	TGTGCCAGCAGCCGCGGACAGGGGACGAACACTGAAGCTTTCTTT
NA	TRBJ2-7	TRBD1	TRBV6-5	CASSYSTFGTVYEQYF	TGTGCCAGCAGTTACTCGACATTTGGGACAGTCTACGAGCAGTACTTC
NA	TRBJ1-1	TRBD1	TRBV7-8	CASSLAGTVLNTEAFF	TGTGCCAGCAGCTTAGCGGGGACAGTCTTGAACACTGAAGCTTTCTTT
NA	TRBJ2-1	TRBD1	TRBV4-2	CASSPGSTLGQGSYNEQFF	TGTGCCAGCAGCCCCGGATCTACCCTTGGACAGGGGAGCTACAATGAGCAGTTCTTC
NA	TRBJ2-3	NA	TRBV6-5	CASSTPADTQYF	TGTGCCAGCAGCACACCAGCAGATACGCAGTATTTT
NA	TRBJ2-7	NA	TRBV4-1	CASSVGGTLLTYEQYF	TGCGCCAGCAGCGTAGGCGGGACCCTACTTACCTACGAGCAGTACTTC
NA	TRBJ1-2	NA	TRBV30	CAWSVLSGYGYTF	TGTGCCTGGAGTGTTCTGTCGGGCTATGGCTACACCTTC
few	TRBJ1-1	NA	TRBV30	CAWRPGAWTEAFF	TGTGCCTGGAGGCCAGGGGCGTGGACTGAAGCTTTCTTT
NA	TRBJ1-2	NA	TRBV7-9	CASSLGDLTYGYTF	TGTGCCAGCAGCTTAGGTGACTTAACCTATGGCTACACCTTC
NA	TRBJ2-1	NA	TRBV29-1	CSVRGIVNNEQFF	TGCAGCGTTCGGGGGATCGTTAACAATGAGCAGTTCTTC
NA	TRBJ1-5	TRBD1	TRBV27	CASKPTPGQGQPQHF	TGTGCCAGCAAGCCAACTCCGGGACAGGGACAGCCCCAGCATTTT
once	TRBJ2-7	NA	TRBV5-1	CASSLTGAGYEQYF	TGCGCCAGCAGCTTAACAGGGGCGGGGTACGAGCAGTACTTC
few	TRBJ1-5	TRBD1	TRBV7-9	CASSLFGQDNQPQHF	TGTGCCAGCAGCTTATTCGGACAGGACAATCAGCCCCAGCATTTT